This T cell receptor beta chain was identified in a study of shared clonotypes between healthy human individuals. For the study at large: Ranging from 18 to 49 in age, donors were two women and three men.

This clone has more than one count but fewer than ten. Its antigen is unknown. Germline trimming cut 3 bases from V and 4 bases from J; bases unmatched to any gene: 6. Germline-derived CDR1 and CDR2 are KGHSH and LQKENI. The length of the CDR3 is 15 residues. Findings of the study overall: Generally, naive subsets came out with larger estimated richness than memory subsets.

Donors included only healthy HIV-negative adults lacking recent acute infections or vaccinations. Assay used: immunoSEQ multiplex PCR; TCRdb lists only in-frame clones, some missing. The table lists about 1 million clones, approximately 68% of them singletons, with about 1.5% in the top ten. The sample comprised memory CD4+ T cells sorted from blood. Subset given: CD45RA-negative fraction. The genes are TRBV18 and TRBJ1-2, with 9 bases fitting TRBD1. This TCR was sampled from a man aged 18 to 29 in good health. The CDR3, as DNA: TGTGCCAGCTCACCTCCGGGACAGGGTATCTATGGCTACACCTTC. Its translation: CASSPPGQGIYGYTF.